The T cell receptor (beta chain) described here comes from a study of T cell repertoires in cytomegalovirus infection. The overall study: It was recently identified HLA-C-restricted and well-studied HLA-B-restricted CMV epitopes that the study used. In public TCR beta signatures, there were indications of both CMV infection and matching HLA type.

Study results and limitations: Ex vivo, HLA-C-restricted CMV-specific TCR beta clonotypes prevailed over the rest of the response. Individuals carrying CMV plus the relevant HLA were identified by cumulative frequency of public TCR beta families.

TCRdb fed the reads into MiXCR, producing one record per CDR3 protein. The table includes about 770,000 distinct CDR3 sequences, 25% to 35% detected once. Worth noting for this clonotype: What it binds is not known. The junction departs from the called germline gene at one end, perhaps through a read error.

Germline V gene lookup returns CDR1 SGHAT and CDR2 FQNNGV. The CDR3 length is 19 residues. The chain is built from TRBV11-2 and TRBJ1-6, with D possibly matching TRBD1 (5 bases). This sequence was found in a human donor in good health (CMV status not recorded). Some clones in this sample may be carry-over from other donors' samples. Sequenced material: cultured CD8+ T cells from PBMCs, taken from culture after CMV antigen stimulation. The CDR3 reads CDSSPTRGTLSSYNSPLHF. The DNA of the CDR3 is TGTGACAGCAGTCCTACCCGGGGGACCCTGAGCTCCTATAATTCACCCCTCCACTTT.